Below, 8 T cell receptor beta chains from the same sample are listed, as sequenced in a study of chemoradiotherapy in HPV16-positive cancers. Data came from immunoSEQ multiplex PCR; TCRdb stores just in-frame clones and leaves some out. The sample lists 29,000 or so clones, approximately 93% occurring once. Sequencing used blood, obtained from a patient who underwent chemoradiotherapy. The receptors were sampled from a human donor with HPV-associated anogenital cancer.

The chain joins TRBV29-1 to TRBJ1-1; a possible D gene is TRBD1 (5 bases). The length of the CDR3 is 14 residues. Germline V CDR1 and CDR2: SQVTM, ANQGSEA. Between the trimmed V and J ends, which lost 4 bases and 0 bases, there was a span of 12 bases. CDR3 protein: CSVAGTGLNTEAFF. The DNA of the CDR3 is TGCAGCGTTGCGGGTACAGGACTGAACACTGAAGCTTTCTTT.

The chain uses TRBV2 and TRBJ2-2, with a weak D call TRBD1 (6 bases). CDR3 size: 14 residues. V was shortened by 4 bases and J by 4 bases, with 10 bases between the two germline ends. Germline CDR1 is SNHLY and CDR2 is FYNNEI. CDR3 sequence (DNA): TGTGCCAGCAGTGTAACAGGGTTCACCGGGGAGCTGTTTTTT. Amino acids: CASSVTGFTGELFF.

The chain couples TRBV12-2 to TRBJ1-4; TRBD1, as called in the table, went unchecked against the DNA. TRBV12-2 is shown as a pseudogene. CDR3 length: 22 residues. CDR3 protein: CASRLANSQARANHPTNEKLFF. The CDR3 DNA is TGTGCAAGTCGCTTAGCGAACAGCCAGGCCAGGGCCAACCACCCAACTAATGAAAAACTGTTTTTT.

The rearrangement links TRBV7-2 to TRBJ2-3; 11 positions agree with TRBD2. The V and J ends lost 4 bases and 4 bases, in that order; junction bases with no gene match: 16. Germline values: CDR1 SGHTA, CDR2 FQGNSA. CDR3 size: 19 residues. The CDR3 DNA reads TGTGCCAGCAGCTCCCGCTCGACTAGCGGGGAAAACCGAGCAGATACGCAGTATTTT. Encoded protein: CASSSRSTSGENRADTQYF.

The V call is TRBV4-2, the J call TRBJ2-1, with unresolved D. V lost 3 bases and J lost 4, with 7 bases in between. The CDR3 has 13 residues. Per the germline V gene, CDR1 is LGHNA and CDR2 is YNFKEQ. The CDR3 DNA follows: TGTGCCAGCAGCCAGGCCACATACAATGAGCAGTTCTTC. Translating gives CASSQATYNEQFF.

The chain joins TRBV7-2 to TRBJ2-2; D is possibly TRBD1 (5 bases). The CDR3 has 16 residues. Germline V gene data show CDR1 as SGHTA and CDR2 as FQGNSA. Trimming removed 1 base at V and 0 bases at J, with 9 bases between. The CDR3 bases are TGTGCCAGCAGCTTAGGTGGGGCTGCGAACACCGGGGAGCTGTTTTTT. It codes for CASSLGGAANTGELFF.

This chain uses TRBV5-5 with TRBJ2-1, with 13 nucleotides matching TRBD2. Germline V gene sequence: CDR1 SGHKS, CDR2 YYEKEE (reference sequence). The V segment lost 4 bases and the J segment 0 bases; nucleotides outside the gene matches: 4. The CDR3 extends over 17 amino acids. The CDR3 DNA is TGTGCCAGCAGCAAAAGGACTAGCGGGAGCTCCTACAATGAGCAGTTCTTC. Translation: CASSKRTSGSSYNEQFF.

This chain links TRBV9 with TRBJ2-1; 9 bases line up with TRBD2. This CDR3 is built from 20 residues. Trimming removed 3 bases from V and 5 bases from J; junction bases left unmatched: 21. Looked up from germline, CDR1 is SGDLS and CDR2 is YYNGEE. CDR3: CASSAHPGPRRGGRDNEQFF. In DNA form, the CDR3 reads TGTGCCAGCAGCGCCCACCCGGGGCCCCGCCGTGGCGGGAGGGACAATGAGCAGTTCTTC.